This TCR beta chain was obtained from a study of graft-versus-host responses after intestinal transplantation. Turning to this clone: What it recognizes is unknown.

Trimming at V came to 4 bases and at J to 1 base, leaving 3 bases not matched to a gene. Germline-derived CDR1 and CDR2 are MNHEY and SVGAGI. The CDR3 extends over 15 amino acids. Some clones are missing from TCRdb's copy, which holds only in-frame ones; the method was immunoSEQ multiplex PCR. Of about 70,000 clones in the sample, over 70% were seen once. This TCR was recovered from a human donor who was the organ donor for an intestinal transplant. The chain recombines TRBV6-5 with TRBJ2-2; TRBD1 agrees at 7 bases. This material consisted of unstimulated CD4+ T cells sorted from spleen or lymph node cells, taken before transplant. CDR3 DNA sequence: TGTGCCAGCAGTTTCCGGACAGGGAACACCGGGGAGCTGTTTTTT. This sequence encodes CASSFRTGNTGELFF.